This T cell receptor (beta chain) is from a study of beta chain features in type 1 diabetes (dated by TCRdb to 2016 to 2019). Broadly, across the study: No differences in mean age, gender distribution, total cell number or subset yield were found between patients and healthy donors. The study compared the TCRB repertoires of sorted circulating CD4+ T cell subsets in recently diagnosed type 1 diabetes patients with those in matched healthy donors. A total of around 110,000,000 sorted cells were examined across all samples, and RNA yield correlated strongly with the number of cells per subset. Whereas all 28 donors provided naive and central memory subsets, regulatory and stem cell-like memory subsets were isolated from just 8 patients and about 8 healthy donors. Overall study results and their limits: PCR may preferentially amplify shorter templates, but because patient and control samples were amplified and corrected together, any resulting skew would affect both groups equally. Naive, central memory and regulatory TCRB repertoires appeared more similar among patients than among healthy donors. HLA sub-analyses involved small numbers of individuals, so any influence of HLA type on TCRB rearrangement remained unresolved. Sequencing cDNA rather than genomic DNA could over-represent highly expressing activated cells, although activation and CD3 levels did not differ between groups. At VDJ recombination sites, patients with type 1 diabetes made fewer insertions and deleted more nucleotides, a pattern implying thymic rearrangement abnormalities. In all four CD4+ subsets, TCRB CDR3 length was moderately but significantly shorter in type 1 diabetes patients.

Concerning this clone: No cognate antigen has been identified for it. Base qualities are missing; no much larger clone stands one base away.

Each donor gave one peripheral blood draw, averaging approximately 110 mL, which was collected into heparinised tubes. Naive, central memory, regulatory and stem cell-like memory CD4+ T cells were sorted on a BD FACSAria II using a panel including CD45RO, CCR7, CD25, CD127, CD95 and CD27. A purity above 95% was achieved for all sorted populations. PBMCs were isolated right away by Lymphoprep density gradient centrifugation and were stained directly, without culture. So that batch effects would be minimized, each experiment stained and sorted samples in pairs, pairing one healthy donor with one patient. Deletion took 0 bases off V and 0 bases off J, with a span of 11 bases between the germline ends. From the cysteine through the phenylalanine, the CDR3 covers 16 amino acids. Left in the record is the CDR3 DNA by itself, 48 bases read in frame from the first base. From a lookup of the germline V gene, CDR1 and CDR2 are SGHRS and YFSETQ.

The entire amount of isolated RNA was reverse transcribed using the High Capacity cDNA Reverse Transcription Kit, so the sequenced TCRB transcripts were expressed ones. Deep immunoSEQ sequencing was applied to naive, central memory and regulatory T cell samples, giving an average of roughly 3.5 million total reads per sample. After sorted cells were lysed in RLT buffer, RNA was extracted with DNase-treated RNeasy Micro or Mini kits, with the choice depending on cell number. Each cell subset was processed separately to prevent cross-contamination, with patient and healthy donor samples processed together. The immunoSEQ multiplex PCR was used to amplify TCRB sequences from cDNA, yielding 87-bp fragments that span the CDR3 region. The amplicons were sequenced using the Illumina HiSeq platform. The paper's data handling went like this. Synthetic template baselines were used to correct PCR bias computationally, reads within Hamming distance 2 were collapsed, and singletons that could not be merged were discarded. Reads were aligned against IMGT to assign V, D and J genes, CDR3 length and insertions or deletions at six rearrangement sites. Within each subset, clonotype counts were normalized to the number of sorted cells before true diversity and Gini coefficients were calculated with the tcR R package. The overlap coefficient, calculated on TCRB nucleotide sequences, was used to quantify repertoire sharing. TCRdb took over this immuneACCESS table, retaining in-frame rearrangements with V and J assigned. Such tables are incomplete; in checked studies, under half of the missing clones stem from an unresolved V gene, and the remainder is unexplained. The DNA gave D and trimming, while V, J and clone size come from that table. The sample table lists 150,000 to 190,000 clones, around 8% of them with a count of one. The top ten hold 0.55% to 0.75% of the sample.

What was sequenced was central memory CD4+ T cells from blood. The sequence came from a man younger than 35 in good health. This chain joins TRBV5-1 to TRBJ2-3, with the D gene not clear enough to name. The base sequence is TGCGCCAGCAGCTTGGGAAGTTCAACTAGCACAGATACGCAGTATTTT. Protein translation: CASSLGSSTSTDTQYF.